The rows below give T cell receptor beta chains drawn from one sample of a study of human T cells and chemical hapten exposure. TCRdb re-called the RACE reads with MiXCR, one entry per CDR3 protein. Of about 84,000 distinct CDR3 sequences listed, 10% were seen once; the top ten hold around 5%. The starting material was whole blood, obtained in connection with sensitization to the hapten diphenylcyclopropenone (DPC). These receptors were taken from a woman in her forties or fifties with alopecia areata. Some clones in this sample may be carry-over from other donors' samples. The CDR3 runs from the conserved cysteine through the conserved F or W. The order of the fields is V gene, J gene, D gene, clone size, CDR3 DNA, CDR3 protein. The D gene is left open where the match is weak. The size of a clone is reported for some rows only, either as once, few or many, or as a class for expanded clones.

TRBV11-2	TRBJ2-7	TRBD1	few	TGTGCCAGCAGCTTAGTACCCAGGGGGCTCTTCTACGAGCAGTACTTC	CASSLVPRGLFYEQYF
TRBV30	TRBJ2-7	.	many	TGTGCCTGGGGTTACGGGACTCCTAAGCAGTACTTC	CAWGYGTPKQYF
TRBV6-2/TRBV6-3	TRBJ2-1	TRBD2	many	TGTGCCAGCAGTTACTCGAAGGGGACTAGCGGGACCAATGAGCAGTTCTTC	CASSYSKGTSGTNEQFF
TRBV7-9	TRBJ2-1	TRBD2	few	TGTGCCAGCAGCTTAGAGGGCGGGAGGGCCGCGAGCTCCTACAATGAGCAGTTCTTC	CASSLEGGRAASSYNEQFF
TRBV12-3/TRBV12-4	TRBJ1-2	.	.	TGTGCCAGCAGTTTCAGAGGGGGGAATGGCTACACCTTC	CASSFRGGNGYTF
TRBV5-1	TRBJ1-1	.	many	TGCGCCAGCAGCTTGGCCAGCTTGAACACTGAAGCTTTCTTT	CASSLASLNTEAFF
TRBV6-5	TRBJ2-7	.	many	TGTGCCAGCAGTGATGCTAGGTGGGGCTACGAGCAGTACTTC	CASSDARWGYEQYF
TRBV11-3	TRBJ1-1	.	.	TGTGCCAGCAGCTTAGGGGCAGGGCTCACTGAAGCTTTCTTT	CASSLGAGLTEAFF
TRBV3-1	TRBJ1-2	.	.	TGTGCCAGCAGCCAAGATCCAATAACTAGCGGCTACACCTTC	CASSQDPITSGYTF
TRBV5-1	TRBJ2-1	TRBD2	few	TGCGCCAGCAGCCCCCAGGTGGGGGGGACGTCGAAGCAGTTCTTC	CASSPQVGGTSKQFF
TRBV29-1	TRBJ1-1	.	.	TGCAGCGTTTTGGTGAACACTGAAGCTTTCTTT	CSVLVNTEAFF
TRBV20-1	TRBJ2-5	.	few	TGCAGTGCTTCGGGGCGGGTGGAGACCCAGTACTTC	CSASGRVETQYF
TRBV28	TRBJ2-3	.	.	TGTGCCAGCAGTTTATCAGGGTCGGGCGGCGAAGATACGCAGTATTTT	CASSLSGSGGEDTQYF
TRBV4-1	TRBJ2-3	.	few	TGCGCCAGCAGGCAATCTGGGAGTTTCACAGATACGCAGTATTTT	CASRQSGSFTDTQYF
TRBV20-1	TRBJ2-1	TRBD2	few	TGCAGTGCTACGACTAGCGGGAGTATTATAGATGAGCAGTTCTTC	CSATTSGSIIDEQFF
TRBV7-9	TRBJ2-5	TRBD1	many	TGTGCCAGCAGCTCGGGGACAGGGTGGCAAGAGACCCAGTACTTC	CASSSGTGWQETQYF
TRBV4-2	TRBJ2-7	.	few	TGTGCCAGCAGCCGCGACGCCCAGGGGCCTCCCTACGAGCAGTACTTC	CASSRDAQGPPYEQYF
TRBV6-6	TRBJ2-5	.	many	TGTGCCAGCACCCGAGGGCCACAAGAGACCCAGTACTTC	CASTRGPQETQYF
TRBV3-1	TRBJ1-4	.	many	TGTGCCAGCAACGAGGTGGCAGTACCTGAAAAACTGTTTTTT	CASNEVAVPEKLFF
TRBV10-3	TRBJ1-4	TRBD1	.	TGTGCCATCAGTGAGTATGGGACAGCTAATGAAAAACTGTTTTTT	CAISEYGTANEKLFF
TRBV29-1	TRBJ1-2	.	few	TGCAGCGTTGTGGTTGAACCTAGTGGCTACACCTTC	CSVVVEPSGYTF
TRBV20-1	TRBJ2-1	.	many	TGCAGTGCCCCTAACCGGGGGAGTTACAATGAGCAGTTCTTC	CSAPNRGSYNEQFF
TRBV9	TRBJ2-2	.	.	TGTGTCAGCAGCGTAGGAGGAGAAACGAACACCGGGGAGCTGTTTTTT	CVSSVGGETNTGELFF
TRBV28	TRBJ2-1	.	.	TGTGCCAGCAGTTCCCCCGGGAATGAGCAGTTCTTC	CASSSPGNEQFF
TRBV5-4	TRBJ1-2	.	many	TGTGCCAGCAGCTCCCCCAGTGGCGACAGGCGTGGTAGGGTTGGCTACACCTTC	CASSSPSGDRRGRVGYTF
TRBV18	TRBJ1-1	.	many	TGTGCCAGCTCCTTCGATGGGACTACTACAATTGAAGCTTTCTTT	CASSFDGTTTIEAFF
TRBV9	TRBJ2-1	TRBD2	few	TGTGCCAGCAGCGTAGGAGGGACTAGGAATGAGCAGTTCTTC	CASSVGGTRNEQFF